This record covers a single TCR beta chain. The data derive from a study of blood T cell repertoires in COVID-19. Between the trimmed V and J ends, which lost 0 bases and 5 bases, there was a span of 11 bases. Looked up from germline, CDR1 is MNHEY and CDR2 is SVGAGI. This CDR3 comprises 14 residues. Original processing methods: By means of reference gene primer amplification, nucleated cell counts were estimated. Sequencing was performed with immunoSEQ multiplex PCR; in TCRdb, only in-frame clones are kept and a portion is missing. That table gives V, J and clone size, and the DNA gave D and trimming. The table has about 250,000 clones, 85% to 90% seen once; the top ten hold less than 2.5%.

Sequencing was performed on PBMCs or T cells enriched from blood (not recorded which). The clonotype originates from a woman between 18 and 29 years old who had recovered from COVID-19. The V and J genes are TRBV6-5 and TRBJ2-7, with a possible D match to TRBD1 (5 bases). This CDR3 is CASSYSVQGHEQYF. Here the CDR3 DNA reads TGTGCCAGCAGTTACTCGGTGCAGGGCCACGAGCAGTACTTC.